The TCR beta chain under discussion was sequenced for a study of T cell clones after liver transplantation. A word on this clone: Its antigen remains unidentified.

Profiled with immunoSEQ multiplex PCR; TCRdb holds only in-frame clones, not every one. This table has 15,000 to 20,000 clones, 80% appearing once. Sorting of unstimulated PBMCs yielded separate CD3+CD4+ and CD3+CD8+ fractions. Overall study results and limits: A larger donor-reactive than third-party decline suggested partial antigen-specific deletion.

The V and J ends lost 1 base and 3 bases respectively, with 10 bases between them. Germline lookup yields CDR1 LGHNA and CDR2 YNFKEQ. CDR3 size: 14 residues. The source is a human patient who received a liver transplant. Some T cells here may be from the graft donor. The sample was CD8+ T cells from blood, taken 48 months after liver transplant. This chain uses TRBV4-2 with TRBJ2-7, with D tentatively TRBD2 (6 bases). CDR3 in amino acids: CASSQGAGFYEQYF. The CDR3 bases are TGTGCCAGCAGCCAAGGGGCGGGGTTCTACGAGCAGTACTTC.